This T cell receptor (beta chain) was documented in a study of control samples from healthy donors and cancer patients. Measured with immunoSEQ multiplex PCR; TCRdb has only the in-frame clones, and not every one. Here the sample spans about 160,000 clones, about 95% being singletons. Germline CDR1 is WNHNN and CDR2 is SYGVQD (reference sequence). Trimming removed 0 bases from V and 5 bases from J; junction bases left unmatched: 3. The CDR3 runs 14 residues. The sample taken for sequencing was PBMCs. This clonotype was obtained from a man aged 60-69 years with colorectal cancer. The chain uses TRBV10-1 and TRBJ2-5, with 7 bases fitting TRBD1. The CDR3 protein is CASSESTGFETQYF. The CDR3, as DNA: TGCGCCAGCAGTGAGTCGACAGGGTTTGAGACCCAGTACTTC.